The 20 T cell receptor beta chains below all came from one sample that was sequenced in a study of blood T cell repertoires in COVID-19. Libraries were prepared by immunoSEQ multiplex PCR; TCRdb keeps only in-frame clonotypes and omits some of them. The profile shows some 200,000 clones, less than 85% of them singletons. Sequences were obtained from peripheral blood. The source is an elderly woman with COVID-19, enrolled during active disease.

The rearrangement links TRBV6-5 to TRBJ2-3, with a possible D match to TRBD2 (5 bases). Per germline, CDR1 MNHEY and CDR2 SVGAGI. This CDR3 has 13 amino acids. With 0 bases removed from V and 4 bases from J, the gap between germline ends came to 5 bases. The CDR3 bases are TGTGCCAGCAGTTACTCACTAGCAGATACGCAGTATTTT. This sequence encodes CASSYSLADTQYF.

The chain uses TRBV18 and TRBJ1-5; 8 positions match TRBD1. The V gene's germline CDR1 is KGHSH and CDR2 LQKENI. The V and J ends lost 4 bases and 8 bases, in that order; junction bases with no gene match: 10. This CDR3 spans 15 amino acids. CDR3 DNA sequence: TGTGCCAGCTCACGTTCGACAGGGGCCCTTGAGCCCCAGCATTTT. It is translated as CASSRSTGALEPQHF.

The chain couples TRBV9 to TRBJ2-7; D gene uncertain. Germline-derived CDR1 and CDR2 are SGDLS and YYNGEE. This CDR3 region has 18 residues. With 1 base removed from V and 6 bases from J, the gap between germline ends came to 26 bases. CDR3: CASSVWPPRVETSCEQYF. The CDR3 bases are TGTGCCAGCAGCGTATGGCCCCCGCGAGTGGAGACCTCTTGCGAGCAGTACTTC.

The chain combines TRBV29-1 with TRBJ2-5; 10 bases agree with TRBD2. The junction had 1 base not matched to a gene; V was cut back by 5 bases and J by 4 bases. This CDR3 spans 12 amino acids. CDR1 is SQVTM and CDR2 is ANQGSEA in the germline V gene. CDR3 sequence: CSVLAGGETQYF. The DNA for the CDR3 is TGCAGCGTTTTAGCGGGAGGAGAGACCCAGTACTTC.

V and J are TRBV5-8 and TRBJ1-2, with a weak D call TRBD1 (6 bases). This CDR3 region has 16 residues. The ends were cut back, 0 bases at V and 8 bases at J, with 20 bases in the middle. The germline V gene encodes CDR1 SGHTS and CDR2 YDEGEE. CDR3 in amino acids: CASSLVSAGESRGYTF. The CDR3 nucleotides are TGTGCCAGCAGCTTGGTTTCGGCAGGGGAATCGCGGGGCTACACCTTC.

The chain has TRBV18 and TRBJ2-7; 8 nucleotides line up with TRBD1. The ends lost 0 bases at V and 2 bases at J; junction bases unmatched: 3. Germline V CDR1 and CDR2: KGHSH, LQKENI. The CDR3 length is 15 residues. The CDR3 is CASSPPGRGPYEQYF. The CDR3 bases are TGTGCCAGCTCACCACCTGGCAGGGGGCCCTACGAGCAGTACTTC. Based on the CDR3 plus reference TRBV18 and TRBJ2-7, the full variable domain is NAGVMQNPRHLVRRRGQEARLRCSPMKGHSHVYWYRQLPEEGLKFMVYLQKENIIDESGMPKERFSAEFPKEGPSILRIQQVVRGDSAAYFCASSPPGRGPYEQYFGPGTRLTVT.

The chain couples TRBV2 to TRBJ1-1, with 8 bases that match TRBD1. V lost 5 bases and J lost 3; bases outside the gene matches: 8. Per the germline V gene, CDR1 is SNHLY and CDR2 is FYNNEI. This CDR3 has 15 amino acids. The CDR3 DNA reads as TGTGCCAGCAGTTACCAGGGGGCGGGGGACACTGAAGCTTTCTTT. This codes for CASSYQGAGDTEAFF.

With respect to this clone: In the same sample, other DNA sequences code for this CDR3. The chain is built from TRBV9 and TRBJ1-5; D is perhaps TRBD1 (5 bases). The CDR3 has 14 residues. Trimming took 0 bases from V and 6 from J, leaving 10 bases between them. Germline values: CDR1 SGDLS, CDR2 YYNGEE. The CDR3 DNA follows: TGTGCCAGCAGCGTAGGCCAGGGCCCTCAGCCCCAGCATTTT. Protein: CASSVGQGPQPQHF.

The CDR3 DNA follows: TGCGCCAGCAGCTTAACTTTTTCAACTAATGAAAAACTGTTTTTT. Translated, it gives CASSLTFSTNEKLFF. The J gene is TRBJ1-4, the V gene TRBV5-1; D gene unclear. The germline V gene has CDR1 SGHRS and CDR2 YFSETQ. CDR3 length equals 15 residues. Trimming removed 2 bases at V and 0 bases at J, with 8 bases between. Using reference TRBV5-1 and TRBJ1-4 for the parts outside the CDR3, the full variable domain is KAGVTQTPRYLIKTRGQQVTLSCSPISGHRSVSWYQQTPGQGLQFLFEYFSETQRNKGNFPGRFSGRQFSNSRSEMNVSTLELGDSALYLCASSLTFSTNEKLFFGSGTQLSVL.

This rearrangement joins TRBV5-4 to TRBJ1-2; D ambiguous. V lost 4 bases, J lost 5 bases, and 9 bases lay in between. The germline V gene has CDR1 SGHNT and CDR2 YYREEE (reference sequence). CDR3 size: 12 residues. The CDR3 protein is CASSPGEYGYTF. The CDR3 DNA reads as TGTGCCAGCAGCCCGGGAGAATATGGCTACACCTTC.

This sequence joins TRBV5-1 and TRBJ2-1, with D perhaps matching TRBD1 (6 bases). The V gene's germline CDR1 is SGHRS and CDR2 YFSETQ. The CDR3 extends over 14 amino acids. V shed 4 bases and J shed 7 bases, with 15 bases lying between them. Here the CDR3 reads CASSVQGRGNEQFF. The CDR3 bases are TGCGCCAGCAGCGTCCAGGGGAGAGGTAATGAGCAGTTCTTC.

The genes are TRBV7-9 and TRBJ1-5; D is ambiguous. V was clipped by 3 bases and J by 4 bases, with 7 bases between them. Germline V gene data show CDR1 as SEHNR and CDR2 as FQNEAQ (reference sequence). CDR3 size: 13 residues. CDR3 bases: TGTGCCAGCAGCTTGGGAGAGAATCAGCCCCAGCATTTT. Translated: CASSLGENQPQHF.

The chain recombines TRBV19 with TRBJ1-5; 7 bases line up with TRBD1. V shed 5 bases and J 9 bases; nucleotides not matched to a gene: 10. The length of the CDR3 is 14 residues. Looked up from germline, CDR1 is LNHDA and CDR2 is SQIVND (reference sequence). The CDR3 is CASSPTGSLGPQHF. CDR3 DNA sequence: TGTGCCAGTAGTCCGACAGGGTCGTTGGGGCCCCAGCATTTT.

CDR3 sequence (DNA): TGTGCCAGCAGCTTGGACACAAACGAAAAACTGTTTTTT. Encoded protein: CASSLDTNEKLFF. The chain links TRBV7-9 to TRBJ1-4, with D perhaps matching TRBD1 (5 bases). Germline assignment: CDR1 SEHNR and CDR2 FQNEAQ (reference sequence). V lost 3 bases to trimming and J lost 8 bases, with 10 bases between them. The CDR3 runs 13 residues.

The chain recombines TRBV28 with TRBJ1-4; 9 bases fit TRBD1. With 2 bases clipped from V and 7 bases from J, the junction kept 5 bases outside the gene matches. The CDR3 sequence is 15 residues long. Per germline, CDR1 MDHEN and CDR2 SYDVKM. The CDR3 DNA sequence: TGTGCCAGCAGTTTAGGGACAGGGCTAGGTGAAAAACTGTTTTTT. It encodes CASSLGTGLGEKLFF.

The chain uses TRBV5-4 and TRBJ1-1; D is perhaps TRBD1 (6 bases). V lost 6 bases, J lost 2 bases, and 17 bases lay in between. The CDR3 has 15 residues. CDR1 SGHNT and CDR2 YYREEE come from the germline V gene (reference sequence). CDR3 nucleotide sequence: TGTGCCAGCAACCCGAAACAGGGATCAAACACTGAAGCTTTCTTT. Protein sequence: CASNPKQGSNTEAFF.

This chain connects TRBV5-1 to TRBJ1-1; no definite D call. The length of the CDR3 is 16 residues. Trimming removed 0 bases from V and 1 base from J, with 13 bases in between. CDR1 is SGHRS, CDR2 YFSETQ, per germline. In DNA form, the CDR3 reads TGCGCCAGCAGCTTGGCCGCGGCGCCGGGGAACACTGAAGCTTTCTTT. This encodes CASSLAAAPGNTEAFF.

The genes are TRBV7-9 and TRBJ2-3; D possibly corresponds to TRBD2 (6 bases). This CDR3 has 16 amino acids. V was pared by 5 bases and J by 0 bases, with 15 bases between. CDR1 and CDR2 (germline): SEHNR, FQNEAQ (reference sequence). As DNA, the CDR3 is TGTGCCAGCAGCCCGAGGGGAGCGGGCAGCACAGATACGCAGTATTTT. Amino acid sequence: CASSPRGAGSTDTQYF. The full variable domain, in which reference TRBV7-9 and TRBJ2-3 provide the parts outside the CDR3, is DTGVSQNPRHKITKRGQNVTFRCDPISEHNRLYWYRQTLGQGPEFLTYFQNEAQLEKSRLLSDRFSAERPKGSFSTLEIQRTEQGDSAMYLCASSPRGAGSTDTQYFGPGTRLTVL.

This chain connects TRBV2 to TRBJ1-1, with TRBD1 as a possible D gene (6 bases). Looked up from germline, CDR1 is SNHLY and CDR2 is FYNNEI. Between the trimmed V and J ends, which lost 8 bases and 5 bases, there was a span of 15 bases. The CDR3 is made up of 13 amino acids. The CDR3 DNA follows: TGTGCCAGCCCGGCCCGGGGGGCTACTGAAGCTTTCTTT. This gives the protein CASPARGATEAFF.

The V gene is TRBV5-1, the J gene TRBJ2-3; TRBD2 agrees at 9 bases. With 2 bases clipped from V and 3 bases from J, the junction kept 4 bases outside the gene matches. The V gene's germline CDR1 is SGHRS and CDR2 YFSETQ. CDR3 size: 15 residues. The DNA of the CDR3 is TGCGCCAGCAGCTTCTCGAGCGGGGGGACAGATACGCAGTATTTT. It translates to CASSFSSGGTDTQYF.